This entry lists 8 T cell receptor beta chains sequenced from one sample in a study of somatic mutations in cytotoxic T cells in rheumatoid arthritis. TCRdb's copy holds only in-frame clones and misses some; the assay was immunoSEQ multiplex PCR. The sample has several thousand clones, roughly three quarters seen once. What was sequenced was CD8+ T cells sorted from blood. Receptors originate from an adult with rheumatoid arthritis.

Only one count was recorded for this clone. The chain is built from TRBV7-7 and TRBJ2-5; no clear D. Germline V gives CDR1 SSHAT, CDR2 FNYEAQ (reference sequence). The CDR3 consists of 13 residues. The V end lost 3 bases, the J end lost 2 bases, and 7 bases lay between the germline ends. CDR3 amino acids: CASSFQLQETQYF. CDR3 DNA: TGTGCCAGCAGCTTCCAGCTACAAGAGACCCAGTACTTC.

The chain employs TRBV4-1 and TRBJ1-1; tentatively, D is TRBD1 (5 bases). V lost 4 bases to trimming and J lost 3 bases, with 18 bases between them. This CDR3 has 16 amino acids. CDR1 MGHRA and CDR2 YSYEKL come from the germline V gene. The CDR3 spells CASSRSPARGDTEAFF. Here the CDR3 DNA reads TGCGCCAGCAGCCGGTCCCCCGCGAGGGGTGACACTGAAGCTTTCTTT.

The J gene is TRBJ1-4, the V gene TRBV18; 8 bases are a match to TRBD1. Trimming took 1 base from V and 5 from J; bases not matched to a gene: 3. Per the germline V gene, CDR1 is KGHSH and CDR2 is LQKENI. This CDR3 region has 15 residues. In nucleotides, the CDR3 is TGTGCCAGCTCACCACAGGGACAGGAAAATGAAAAACTGTTTTTT. Translated, it gives CASSPQGQENEKLFF.

The V and J genes are TRBV5-8 and TRBJ2-6, with a possible D match to TRBD1 (6 bases). V lost 3 bases to trimming and J lost 3 bases, with 16 bases between them. Germline lookup yields CDR1 SGHTS and CDR2 YDEGEE. This CDR3 contains 17 residues. CDR3 region: CASSSGTIVGGANVLTF. DNA of the CDR3: TGTGCCAGCAGCTCCGGGACAATCGTAGGTGGGGCCAACGTCCTGACTTTC.

A few counts support this clone. This sequence joins TRBV7-9 and TRBJ1-2; 7 bases match TRBD1. Germline V gene data show CDR1 as SEHNR and CDR2 as FQNEAQ (reference sequence). J lost 4 bases, V lost 3 bases, and 14 bases had no gene match. CDR3 length equals 17 residues. CDR3 in amino acids: CASSLVGNGQVGYGYTF. CDR3 in DNA: TGTGCCAGCAGCTTGGTGGGGAATGGACAGGTCGGCTATGGCTACACCTTC.

CDR3 sequence reads: CASSPLGGYQETQYF. The CDR3 DNA sequence: TGTGCCAGCAGTCCGTTGGGCGGATACCAAGAGACCCAGTACTTC. The chain joins TRBV2 to TRBJ2-5; D remains ambiguous. V was pared by 5 bases and J by 0 bases, with 13 bases between. The V gene's germline CDR1 is SNHLY and CDR2 FYNNEI. The CDR3 is 15 amino acids.

The rearrangement joins TRBV13 to TRBJ2-7; 9 nucleotides line up with TRBD1. This CDR3 has 14 residues. Trimming cost V 1 base and J 5 bases; bases outside gene matches: 3. Germline-derived CDR1 and CDR2 are PRHDT and FYEKMQ (reference sequence). CDR3 nucleotide sequence: TGTGCCAGCAGCTTAGCGGACAGGGGCGACGAGCAGTACTTC. Its translation is CASSLADRGDEQYF.

The rearrangement links TRBV6-5 to TRBJ1-6; 8 bases fit TRBD1. V shed 0 bases, J shed 7 bases, and the junction held 2 bases outside the gene matches. Germline V gene sequence: CDR1 MNHEY, CDR2 SVGAGI. This CDR3 contains 15 residues. CDR3 sequence (DNA): TGTGCCAGCAGTTACTCGAACAGGGGGAATTCACCCCTCCACTTT. This sequence encodes CASSYSNRGNSPLHF.